These 3 T cell receptor beta chains originate from one sample sequenced in a study of T cells after yellow fever vaccination. From the 5' RACE reads, TCRdb called clonotypes with MiXCR, one entry per CDR3 protein. This sample has a few hundred thousand distinct CDR3 sequences, with roughly 8.4% found just once. The sequenced sample was PBMCs, obtained around 45 days after the first yellow fever vaccination. The receptor set was obtained from a young man who received the YFV17D yellow fever vaccine.

This clonotype has a count of ten or more. This chain connects TRBV7-3 to TRBJ2-2; 7 nucleotides match TRBD2. Trimming at V came to 6 bases and at J to 7 bases, leaving 5 bases not matched to a gene. The germline gives CDR1 SGHTA, CDR2 FQGTGA. This CDR3 has 13 residues. This CDR3 reads CASSKAGYGELFF. The DNA for the CDR3 is TGTGCCAGCAGTAAAGCGGGGTACGGGGAGCTGTTTTTT.

This clonotype was seen repeatedly, ten times or more. The rearrangement links TRBV7-2 to TRBJ1-6; no clear D gene. Between the trimmed V and J ends, which lost 1 base and 0 bases, there was a span of 1 base. The CDR3 loop spans 14 amino acids. Germline CDR1 is SGHTA and CDR2 is FQGNSA. CDR3 residues: CASSLDSYNSPLHF. CDR3 bases: TGTGCCAGCAGCTTAGACTCCTATAATTCACCCCTCCACTTT.

The chain has TRBV30 and TRBJ2-2; a weak D match, TRBD1 (6 bases). The germline V and J ends were trimmed by 5 bases and 8 bases, with 21 bases remaining between them. The CDR3 extends over 15 amino acids. Per germline, CDR1 GTSNPN and CDR2 SVGIG (reference sequence). The CDR3 sequence: CAWRKPGHLTGELFF. The CDR3 DNA follows: TGTGCCTGGCGAAAACCGGGACATCTTACAGGGGAGCTGTTTTTT.